Included here is one T cell receptor beta chain sequence, with context. The antigen it binds to is not known. No much larger clone is present one base from it, and per-base qualities are unavailable. TCRbeta CDR3 regions were amplified from genomic DNA using the immunoSEQ Assay, a bias-controlled multiplex PCR. Under the source paper's analysis protocol: The number of nucleated cells in each sample was estimated by amplification of reference gene primers within the assay. Sequence reads were collapsed and filtered to measure the absolute abundance of every unique TCRbeta CDR3 rearrangement. For each sample, productive Simpson clonality was calculated as the square root of Simpson's diversity index across productive rearrangements. The source is immuneACCESS, and TCRdb retained only in-frame sequences with V and J called. Part of the clones is not carried over; for the studies checked, unresolved V genes explain less than half of this, and the remainder is unexplained. V, J and clone size are those of that table, while D and trimming were read from the DNA. For this sample there are 200,000 or so clones; around 80% appear just once. The ten largest clones represent 4.5% to 7% of the sample.

The sample comes from a study of blood T cell repertoires in COVID-19 (dated by TCRdb to 2020 to 2021). About the investigation overall: Samples from collaborators originated in the United States, Italy and Spain and spanned both the acute and convalescent phases of COVID-19. The samples were drawn from the first 160 participants of the ongoing ImmuneRACE study and from roughly 1,300 subjects provided by 6 global collaborators. Where HLA class I and class II types were available, the types were taken from metadata supplied by the sample provider, not from assay-based typing. A freely available public database, intended as a resource for researchers studying the immune response to SARS-CoV-2, is where the repertoires were released. The prospective study material was composed of cDNA or gDNA derived from T cells, B-cell-depleted T cells, or PBMCs. The dataset comprised deeply sampled blood TCRbeta repertoires from subjects exposed to, actively infected with, or recovered from COVID-19. A de-identified subject ID, COVID-19 status, age in years and sex were almost always included in the sample metadata.

Overall results and qualifications from the work: The quantity of clinical and demographic metadata differed by source and by participant and was supplied without curation.

The germline V gene supplies CDR1 SGHVS and CDR2 FQNEAQ. Trimming removed 5 bases from V and 3 bases from J, leaving 17 bases between the germline ends. Measured from the cysteine to the phenylalanine, the CDR3 is 15 residues long. The retained sequence is limited to the CDR3, 45 bases, with the frame set at the first base. Each collaborating institution followed its own protocols to collect whole blood in K2EDTA tubes. For TCRbeta analysis, collaborator samples were shipped as frozen whole blood, as isolated PBMCs, or as DNA extracted from either sample type. The source of this sequence is a woman in her sixties or seventies with acute or convalescent COVID-19. Sequenced material: peripheral blood. The sequence links TRBV7-8 to TRBJ2-7, with TRBD2 perhaps the D gene, on 6 matching bases. The DNA reads TGTGCCAGCAGCAGCGGAGGGGCAGGAGACTACGAGCAGTACTTC. Its protein is CASSSGGAGDYEQYF.